The present entry profiles one TCR beta chain with its context. Its matching antigen is unknown. This sample stems from a study of cytomegalovirus exposure and HLA in healthy donors. Whole-study results and caveats: Some TCR beta chains (roughly 150 of them) were listed as cytomegalovirus-associated.

Sequenced by immunoSEQ multiplex PCR; TCRdb stores in-frame clones only, minus some. Here the sample spans about 160,000 clones, roughly 91% being singletons. Specimen: PBMCs. This TCR was recovered from a woman younger than 30 in good health and CMV-seropositive.

CDR3 nucleotide sequence: TGTGCCAGTAGCCGGACAGGGCTTTTAATGAACACTGAAGCTTTCTTT. Translated, it gives CASSRTGLLMNTEAFF. The rearrangement uses TRBV19 and TRBJ1-1; 8 bases map to TRBD1. CDR3 length equals 16 residues. The germline V gene encodes CDR1 LNHDA and CDR2 SQIVND (reference sequence). After removal of 6 bases from V and 0 bases from J, the junction contained 9 bases not matched to a gene.